This entry lists 5 T cell receptor beta chains sequenced from one sample in a study of control samples from healthy donors and cancer patients. The table came from immunoSEQ multiplex PCR; TCRdb's copy has only in-frame clones and leaves some out. The profile covers around 83,000 clones, with 93% appearing a single time and roughly 1.3% taken by the ten largest. The sequenced material came from PBMCs. These receptors all come from a woman in her thirties or forties with lung cancer.

This clone was picked up one time. The V call is TRBV5-1, the J call TRBJ2-7; a weak D match, TRBD1 (5 bases). CDR3 length equals 14 residues. V dropped 3 bases and J dropped 3 bases, with 13 bases sitting between them. Germline V lookup: CDR1 SGHRS, CDR2 YFSETQ. In DNA form, the CDR3 reads TGCGCCAGCAGCTCCGAGGACACAAACTACGAGCAGTACTTC. Its protein product is CASSSEDTNYEQYF.

The table lists this clone with a count of one. This chain connects TRBV19 to TRBJ1-5, with a possible D match to TRBD1 (6 bases). The V end was cut by 3 bases, the J end by 4 bases, with 19 bases between. Germline assignment: CDR1 LNHDA and CDR2 SQIVND (reference sequence). The CDR3 sequence is 17 residues long. The CDR3 sequence is CASSIVTGTSENQPQHF. The CDR3 DNA is TGTGCCAGTAGTATCGTCACAGGGACTTCTGAAAATCAGCCCCAGCATTTT.

This rearrangement joins TRBV6-1 to TRBJ2-4; 10 bases match TRBD2. V lost 3 bases to trimming and J lost 1 base; unmatched junction nucleotides: 6. This CDR3 is built from 17 residues. Germline CDR1 and CDR2: MNHNS and SASEGT. The CDR3 region is CASSDWTSGIAKNIQYF. As DNA, the CDR3 is TGTGCCAGCAGTGATTGGACTAGCGGCATCGCCAAAAACATTCAGTACTTC.

CDR3 DNA sequence: TGTGCCACGGACTCCGGGACAAATTCCTACGAGCAGTACTTC. Its translation is CATDSGTNSYEQYF. The V and J genes are TRBV2 and TRBJ2-7, with D possibly TRBD1 on 6 matching bases. This CDR3 region has 14 residues. The V gene's germline CDR1 is SNHLY and CDR2 FYNNEI. Trimming shortened V by 10 bases and J by 1 base, and 17 bases separated the two germline ends.

The chain has TRBV7-6 and TRBJ2-7; D possibly corresponds to TRBD1 (6 bases). The V end was cut by 5 bases, the J end by 2 bases, with 16 bases between. Germline CDR1 SGHVS, CDR2 FNYEAQ. The CDR3 sequence is 15 residues long. The CDR3, as DNA: TGTGCCAGCAGCCGCCTTCAGGGGCCAGCCTACGAGCAGTACTTC. Protein product: CASSRLQGPAYEQYF.